This entry lists 18 T cell receptor beta chains sequenced from one sample in a study of cytomegalovirus exposure and HLA in healthy donors. It was with 60 Vbeta and 13 Jbeta primers that the PCR ran. Assay: immunoSEQ multiplex PCR; the TCRdb copy retains only in-frame clones and omits some. Of 130,000 to 150,000 clones detected, about four fifths appear once; the ten largest clones hold 3.5% to 5%. The sample consisted of PBMCs. These receptors all stem from a man between 35 and 55 years old in good health and CMV-seropositive.

The chain joins TRBV4-3 to TRBJ2-2; 10 nucleotides match TRBD2. The CDR3 is 20 residues long. Germline loops: CDR1 LGHNA, CDR2 YSLEER. V gave up 3 bases and J gave up 2 bases; unmatched junction bases: 15. CDR3 residues: CASSHMNRVSGGPNTGELFF. Written as DNA, the CDR3 is TGCGCCAGCAGCCACATGAACAGGGTTAGCGGGGGGCCTAACACCGGGGAGCTGTTTTTT.

CDR3 amino acids: CASSADGLTNEKLFF. The CDR3 nucleotides are TGTGCCAGCAGTGCCGATGGACTGACTAATGAAAAACTGTTTTTT. The chain uses TRBV6-1 and TRBJ1-4, with unresolved D. This CDR3 is 15 amino acids long. Trimming pared 4 bases from V and 2 bases from J, leaving 11 bases between. The germline CDR1 and CDR2 sequences are MNHNS and SASEGT.

This chain joins TRBV19 and TRBJ1-1; weak D call: TRBD1 (6 bases). Trimming shortened V by 6 bases and J by 6 bases, and 17 bases separated the two germline ends. Per germline, CDR1 LNHDA and CDR2 SQIVND (reference sequence). The CDR3 extends over 14 amino acids. As DNA, the CDR3 is TGTGCCAGTAGAACCCACAGGGATCTCGCTGAAGCTTTCTTT. As protein: CASRTHRDLAEAFF.

The chain couples TRBV7-9 to TRBJ2-5, with a tentative D call TRBD1 (6 bases). Germline V gene sequence: CDR1 SEHNR, CDR2 FQNEAQ (reference sequence). With 6 bases removed from V and 5 bases from J, the gap between germline ends came to 10 bases. This CDR3 is 12 amino acids long. For the CDR3, the DNA is TGTGCCAGCAGAAGTACAGGGGAGACCCAGTACTTC. Protein product: CASRSTGETQYF.

The chain has TRBV5-4 and TRBJ1-3; D unclear. Germline CDR1 and CDR2: SGHNT and YYREEE (reference sequence). Trimming removed 0 bases at V and 0 bases at J, with 4 bases between. The CDR3 extends over 14 amino acids. CDR3 nucleotide sequence: TGTGCCAGCAGCTTGGAGAGCTCTGGAAACACCATATATTTT. Translated: CASSLESSGNTIYF. The whole variable domain, filled in from reference TRBV5-4 and TRBJ1-3, reads ETGVTQSPTHLIKTRGQQVTLRCSSQSGHNTVSWYQQALGQGPQFIFQYYREEENGRGNFPPRFSGLQFPNYSSELNVNALELDDSALYLCASSLESSGNTIYFGEGSWLTVV.

The rearrangement joins TRBV7-8 to TRBJ2-1, with 11 positions matching TRBD2. There are 16 residues in the CDR3. In germline, CDR1 is SGHVS, CDR2 FQNEAQ. J lost 8 bases, V lost 5 bases, and 11 bases had no gene match. In nucleotides, the CDR3 is TGTGCCAGCAGCCACCGACTAGCGGGGTTGGAACATGAGCAGTTCTTC. This sequence encodes CASSHRLAGLEHEQFF.

The chain couples TRBV11-3 to TRBJ1-6; TRBD1 matches at 9 bases. This CDR3 region has 15 residues. CDR1 and CDR2 (germline): SGHNT, YENEEA. V shed 5 bases and J 7 bases; nucleotides not matched to a gene: 6. The CDR3 spells CASSPQGARNSPLHF. In DNA form, the CDR3 reads TGTGCCAGCAGCCCACAGGGGGCGCGAAATTCACCCCTCCACTTT.

The chain joins TRBV7-6 to TRBJ2-2; D may be TRBD2 (5 bases). The CDR3 has 17 residues. Trimming removed 1 base at V and 2 bases at J, with 14 bases between. The germline gives CDR1 SGHVS, CDR2 FNYEAQ. CDR3 sequence: CASSLVSVAGNTGELFF. DNA for the CDR3: TGTGCCAGCAGCTTAGTGTCGGTGGCGGGTAACACCGGGGAGCTGTTTTTT.

The chain links TRBV11-3 to TRBJ1-2; D ambiguous. CDR3 length equals 16 residues. Trimming took off 3 bases at V and 2 bases at J, with 16 bases between the two ends. The germline V gene encodes CDR1 SGHNT and CDR2 YENEEA. CDR3: CASSFGGNTQNYGYTF. Written as DNA, the CDR3 is TGTGCCAGCAGCTTTGGCGGGAATACACAGAACTATGGCTACACCTTC.

J is TRBJ1-2 and V is TRBV5-1; possible D gene TRBD1, 5 bases. Germline CDR1 reads SGHRS; CDR2 reads YFSETQ. V shed 0 bases and J shed 8 bases, with 14 bases lying between them. The CDR3 extends over 14 amino acids. CDR3: CASSLGGRHQGYTF. CDR3 DNA sequence: TGCGCCAGCAGCTTGGGGGGCAGACATCAGGGCTACACCTTC.

This clone was picked up one time. This chain connects TRBV19 to TRBJ2-1; D might be TRBD1 (5 bases). This CDR3 region has 15 residues. The V end was cut by 1 base, the J end by 2 bases, with 9 bases between. Germline lookup yields CDR1 LNHDA and CDR2 SQIVND (reference sequence). The DNA for the CDR3 is TGTGCCAGTAGTATAGGCCAGGGCCCCTACAATGAGCAGTTCTTC. Its translation: CASSIGQGPYNEQFF. Full variable domain (remainder filled in from reference TRBV19 and TRBJ2-1): DGGITQSPKYLFRKEGQNVTLSCEQNLNHDAMYWYRQDPGQGLRLIYYSQIVNDFQKGDIAEGYSVSREKKESFPLTVTSAQKNPTAFYLCASSIGQGPYNEQFFGPGTRLTVL.

Here the CDR3 DNA reads TGTGCCAGCAGCCCCGGGGACAGGGGCTACGAGCAGTACTTC. This codes for CASSPGDRGYEQYF. This chain links TRBV9 with TRBJ2-7, with 10 positions matching TRBD1. There are 14 residues in the CDR3. Germline lookup yields CDR1 SGDLS and CDR2 YYNGEE. The V gene end was trimmed by 4 bases and the J gene end by 3 bases; junction bases not matched to a gene: 4.

The rearrangement uses TRBV27 and TRBJ1-1; tentative D call: TRBD1 (5 bases). This CDR3 is built from 15 residues. Trimming took off 7 bases at V and 5 bases at J, with 20 bases between the two ends. The germline V gene has CDR1 MNHEY and CDR2 SMNVEV (reference sequence). The CDR3 DNA follows: TGTGCCAGCATACGGGGCGGGGGGTTGAGTACTGAAGCTTTCTTT. Its protein product is CASIRGGGLSTEAFF.

This clone was observed many times. The chain is built from TRBV5-4 and TRBJ1-2, with TRBD1 matching over 9 bases. V trimming: 4 bases; J trimming: 7 bases; junction bases outside the gene matches: 5. CDR3 size: 13 residues. In germline, CDR1 is SGHNT, CDR2 YYREEE (reference sequence). The CDR3 protein is CASSLTGGGGYTF. The CDR3 bases are TGTGCCAGCAGCCTGACAGGGGGAGGTGGCTACACCTTC.

This clone has only a few counts. The V call is TRBV12-5, the J call TRBJ2-1; tentative D call: TRBD2 (5 bases). The CDR3 contains 16 residues. V dropped 4 bases and J dropped 1 base, with 14 bases sitting between them. Germline V gene data show CDR1 as LGHNT and CDR2 as FRNRAP. CDR3: CASGWPGSRSYNEQFF. In DNA form, the CDR3 reads TGTGCTAGTGGTTGGCCGGGAAGCAGGTCCTACAATGAGCAGTTCTTC.

The chain has TRBV7-2 and TRBJ1-5; D gene unclear. V was cut by 4 bases and J by 1 base, with 11 bases left in between. The CDR3 loop spans 15 amino acids. The germline V gene encodes CDR1 SGHTA and CDR2 FQGNSA. CDR3 DNA: TGTGCCAGCAGCTCCCGTGCAGGAAGCAATCAGCCCCAGCATTTT. The encoded protein is CASSSRAGSNQPQHF. The variable domain in full, with the rest retrieved from reference TRBV7-2 and TRBJ1-5, is GAGVSQSPSNKVTEKGKDVELRCDPISGHTALYWYRQSLGQGLEFLIYFQGNSAPDKSGLPSDRFSAERTGGSVSTLTIQRTQQEDSAVYLCASSSRAGSNQPQHFGDGTRLSIL.

The rearrangement joins TRBV18 to TRBJ2-1; TRBD2 might be the D (6 bases). The V end was cut by 3 bases, the J end by 4 bases, with 10 bases between. This CDR3 region has 14 residues. CDR1 is KGHSH, CDR2 LQKENI, per germline. CDR3 sequence: CASSPSGAYNEQFF. For the CDR3, the DNA is TGTGCCAGCTCACCTAGCGGAGCATACAATGAGCAGTTCTTC. Full variable domain (remainder filled in from reference TRBV18 and TRBJ2-1): NAGVMQNPRHLVRRRGQEARLRCSPMKGHSHVYWYRQLPEEGLKFMVYLQKENIIDESGMPKERFSAEFPKEGPSILRIQQVVRGDSAAYFCASSPSGAYNEQFFGPGTRLTVL.

V is TRBV18 and J is TRBJ2-3; 7 nucleotides align to TRBD2. Germline V lookup: CDR1 KGHSH, CDR2 LQKENI. V trimming: 1 base; J trimming: 7 bases; junction bases outside the gene matches: 5. The CDR3 totals 14 residues. CDR3 sequence (DNA): TGTGCCAGCTCACCACTAGGACTAGGATATACGCAGTATTTT. As protein: CASSPLGLGYTQYF. Full variable domain (outside the CDR3, taken from reference TRBV18 and TRBJ2-3): NAGVMQNPRHLVRRRGQEARLRCSPMKGHSHVYWYRQLPEEGLKFMVYLQKENIIDESGMPKERFSAEFPKEGPSILRIQQVVRGDSAAYFCASSPLGLGYTQYFGPGTRLTVL.